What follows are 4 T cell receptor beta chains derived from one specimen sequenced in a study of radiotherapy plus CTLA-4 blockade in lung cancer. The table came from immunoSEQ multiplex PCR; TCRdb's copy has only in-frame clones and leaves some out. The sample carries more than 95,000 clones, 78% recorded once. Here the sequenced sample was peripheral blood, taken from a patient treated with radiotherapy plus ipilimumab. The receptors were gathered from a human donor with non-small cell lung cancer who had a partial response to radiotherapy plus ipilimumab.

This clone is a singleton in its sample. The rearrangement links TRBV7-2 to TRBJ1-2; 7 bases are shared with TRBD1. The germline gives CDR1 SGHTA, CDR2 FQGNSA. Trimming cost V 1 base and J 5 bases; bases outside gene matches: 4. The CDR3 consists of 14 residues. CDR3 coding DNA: TGTGCCAGCAGCTTAGTTCCAGGGGGTTATGGCTACACCTTC. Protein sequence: CASSLVPGGYGYTF.

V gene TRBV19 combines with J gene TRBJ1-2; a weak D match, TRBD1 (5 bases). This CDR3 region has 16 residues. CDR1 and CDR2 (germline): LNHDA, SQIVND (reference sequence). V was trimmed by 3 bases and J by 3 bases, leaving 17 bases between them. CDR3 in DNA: TGTGCCAGTAGTATTATCCCTCGCAGGGTCGACTATGGCTACACCTTC. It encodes CASSIIPRRVDYGYTF.

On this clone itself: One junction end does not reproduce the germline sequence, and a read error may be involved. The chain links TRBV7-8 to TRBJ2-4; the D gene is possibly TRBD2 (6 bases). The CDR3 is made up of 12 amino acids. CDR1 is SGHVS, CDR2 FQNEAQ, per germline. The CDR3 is CASSLAEGPRDF. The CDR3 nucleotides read TGTGCCAGCAGCTTAGCGGAGGGCCCAAGGGACTTC.

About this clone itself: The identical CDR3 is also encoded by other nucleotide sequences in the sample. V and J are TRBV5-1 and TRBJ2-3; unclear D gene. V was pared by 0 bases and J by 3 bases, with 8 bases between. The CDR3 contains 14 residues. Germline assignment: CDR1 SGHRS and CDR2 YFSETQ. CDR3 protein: CASSLGGQTDTQYF. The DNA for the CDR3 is TGCGCCAGCAGCTTGGGTGGGCAGACAGATACGCAGTATTTT. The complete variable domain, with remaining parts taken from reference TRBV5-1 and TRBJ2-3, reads KAGVTQTPRYLIKTRGQQVTLSCSPISGHRSVSWYQQTPGQGLQFLFEYFSETQRNKGNFPGRFSGRQFSNSRSEMNVSTLELGDSALYLCASSLGGQTDTQYFGPGTRLTVL.